The 24 T cell receptor beta chains listed next were all sequenced from one sample in a study of cytomegalovirus exposure and HLA in healthy donors. PCR used 60 Vbeta primers and 13 Jbeta primers. TCRdb's copy holds only in-frame clones and misses some; the assay was immunoSEQ multiplex PCR. This table holds 170,000 or so clones, around 78% found once. The specimen was PBMCs. These receptors all come from a woman aged 45-65 years in good health and CMV-seropositive.

The CDR3 DNA follows: TGTGCCAGCAGCCCCCAGCCGGGCACTGAAGCTTTCTTT. This encodes CASSPQPGTEAFF. The gene calls are TRBV7-2 and TRBJ1-1; D remains unclear. CDR3 length: 13 amino acids. V shed 5 bases and J shed 4 bases, with 11 bases lying between them. Per germline, CDR1 SGHTA and CDR2 FQGNSA. Full variable domain (remainder filled in from reference TRBV7-2 and TRBJ1-1): GAGVSQSPSNKVTEKGKDVELRCDPISGHTALYWYRQSLGQGLEFLIYFQGNSAPDKSGLPSDRFSAERTGGSVSTLTIQRTQQEDSAVYLCASSPQPGTEAFFGQGTRLTVV.

This chain joins TRBV2 and TRBJ2-3; tentative D call: TRBD2 (5 bases). Germline V CDR1 and CDR2: SNHLY, FYNNEI. The CDR3 sequence is 16 residues long. V was pared by 3 bases and J by 1 base, with 14 bases between. The CDR3 DNA follows: TGTGCCAGCAGTGAGATATCGGACTCCCGCACAGATACGCAGTATTTT. Its protein is CASSEISDSRTDTQYF.

The chain has TRBV2 and TRBJ2-5; TRBD2 agrees at 9 bases. Germline trimming cut 6 bases from V and 0 bases from J; bases unmatched to any gene: 5. Per the germline V gene, CDR1 is SNHLY and CDR2 is FYNNEI. The CDR3 is 15 amino acids. This chain's CDR3 is CASRATSGDQETQYF. CDR3 DNA sequence: TGTGCCAGCAGAGCGACTAGCGGAGACCAAGAGACCCAGTACTTC.

The rearrangement uses TRBV5-1 and TRBJ2-7; 8 nucleotides align to TRBD2. Germline values: CDR1 SGHRS, CDR2 YFSETQ. J was trimmed by 3 bases and V by 4 bases; bases with no gene match: 12. This CDR3 has 16 amino acids. CDR3 amino acids: CASSLSTSGGNYEQYF. The CDR3 DNA is TGCGCCAGCAGCCTATCTACTAGCGGAGGTAACTACGAGCAGTACTTC.

The chain employs TRBV2 and TRBJ1-5; possible D gene TRBD1, 6 bases. Germline assignment: CDR1 SNHLY and CDR2 FYNNEI. This CDR3 contains 13 residues. V lost 5 bases and J 3 bases, leaving 8 bases between the germline ends. The CDR3 DNA sequence: TGTGCCAGCAGTCAGGGGTACAATCAGCCCCAGCATTTT. It codes for CASSQGYNQPQHF. Full variable domain (outside the CDR3, taken from reference TRBV2 and TRBJ1-5): EPEVTQTPSHQVTQMGQEVILRCVPISNHLYFYWYRQILGQKVEFLVSFYNNEISEKSEIFDDQFSVERPDGSNFTLKIRSTKLEDSAMYFCASSQGYNQPQHFGDGTRLSIL.

The V gene is TRBV4-1, the J gene TRBJ1-6; 8 bases match TRBD1. V gave up 4 bases and J gave up 8 bases; unmatched junction bases: 13. There are 17 residues in the CDR3. The germline V gene encodes CDR1 MGHRA and CDR2 YSYEKL. The chain's CDR3 is CASSLFSTGTGDSPLHF. CDR3 DNA sequence: TGCGCCAGCAGCCTTTTCTCAACCGGGACAGGCGATTCACCCCTCCACTTT.

This chain links TRBV28 with TRBJ2-7; TRBD2 agrees at 13 bases. The CDR3 contains 14 residues. V lost 5 bases and J lost 4; bases outside the gene matches: 2. CDR1 is MDHEN, CDR2 SYDVKM, per germline. The CDR3 region has the DNA TGTGCCAGCAGTAAACTAGCGGGGGGGTACGAGCAGTACTTC. This codes for CASSKLAGGYEQYF.

This clone was observed once. This chain joins TRBV5-1 and TRBJ2-1; 9 nucleotides match TRBD1. V lost 5 bases, J lost 1 base, and 7 bases stayed unmatched. Germline-derived CDR1 and CDR2 are SGHRS and YFSETQ. The CDR3 length is 16 residues. CDR3 coding DNA: TGCGCCAGCAGTTCCGGGACAGGGCAATCCTACAATGAGCAGTTCTTC. It codes for CASSSGTGQSYNEQFF. The variable domain in full, with the rest retrieved from reference TRBV5-1 and TRBJ2-1, is KAGVTQTPRYLIKTRGQQVTLSCSPISGHRSVSWYQQTPGQGLQFLFEYFSETQRNKGNFPGRFSGRQFSNSRSEMNVSTLELGDSALYLCASSSGTGQSYNEQFFGPGTRLTVL.

J is TRBJ2-3 and V is TRBV2, with TRBD1 identical over 8 bases. The CDR3 loop spans 14 amino acids. The germline V gene has CDR1 SNHLY and CDR2 FYNNEI. After removal of 6 bases from V and 4 bases from J, the junction contained 6 bases not matched to a gene. CDR3 protein: CASSSDRAADTQYF. The CDR3 region has the DNA TGTGCCAGCAGCTCGGACAGGGCGGCAGATACGCAGTATTTT.

This chain uses TRBV7-2 with TRBJ2-6; TRBD2 is a possible D gene (5 bases). V shed 6 bases and J shed 9 bases, with 24 bases lying between them. Germline CDR1 SGHTA, CDR2 FQGNSA. CDR3 size: 17 residues. The CDR3 region is CASSIDPEWGEGNVLTF. For the CDR3, the DNA is TGTGCCAGCAGTATAGATCCCGAGTGGGGAGAGGGCAACGTCCTGACTTTC.

This chain uses TRBV6-6 with TRBJ2-3; 7 bases match TRBD2. Germline lookup yields CDR1 MNHNY and CDR2 SVGAGI (reference sequence). V gave up 8 bases and J gave up 3 bases; unmatched junction bases: 5. The CDR3 has 13 residues. CDR3 protein: CASQLAMTDTQYF. CDR3 in DNA: TGTGCCAGCCAACTAGCGATGACAGATACGCAGTATTTT.

In nucleotides, the CDR3 is TGCGCCAGCAGCTTGATCAGTGCAGATACGCAGTATTTT. This codes for CASSLISADTQYF. The chain couples TRBV5-1 to TRBJ2-3; D remains unclear. This CDR3 region has 13 residues. The V and J ends lost 1 base and 4 bases respectively, with 7 bases between them. CDR1 SGHRS and CDR2 YFSETQ come from the germline V gene.

J is TRBJ1-2 and V is TRBV6-5, with D perhaps TRBD1 (5 bases). Germline V gene data show CDR1 as MNHEY and CDR2 as SVGAGI. V was clipped by 3 bases and J by 1 base, with 9 bases between them. The CDR3 consists of 14 residues. The CDR3 loop is CASSYGADNYGYTF. DNA of the CDR3: TGTGCCAGCAGTTATGGGGCAGATAACTATGGCTACACCTTC.

The chain joins TRBV19 to TRBJ1-5; 8 positions match TRBD1. The CDR3 runs 15 residues. With V trimmed by 7 bases and J by 0 bases, 5 bases remained unmatched. Germline CDR1 is LNHDA and CDR2 is SQIVND (reference sequence). CDR3 in DNA: TGTGCCAGTAAGACAGGGGATTATAGCAATCAGCCCCAGCATTTT. Translated: CASKTGDYSNQPQHF.

The genes are TRBV5-6 and TRBJ1-1; TRBD1 is a possible D gene (5 bases). Trimming removed 0 bases at V and 6 bases at J, with 18 bases between. This CDR3 comprises 16 residues. CDR1 is SGHDT, CDR2 YYEEEE, per germline. CDR3 sequence: CASSLVGGQGRAEAFF. CDR3 nucleotides: TGTGCCAGCAGCTTGGTGGGCGGTCAGGGTCGGGCTGAAGCTTTCTTT.

As regards this clone: Relative to the germline gene, one junction end is altered; a read error may explain this. The chain joins TRBV19 to TRBJ1-5; TRBD1 is a possible D gene (6 bases). The CDR3 spans 15 residues. CDR1 and CDR2 from the germline V gene are LNHDA and SQIVND (reference sequence). CDR3 protein: CACSIGTTSNQPQHF. As DNA, the CDR3 is TGTGCCTGTAGTATAGGGACAACTAGCAATCAGCCCCAGCATTTT.

This chain links TRBV7-2 with TRBJ1-5; a weak D match, TRBD1 (5 bases). Trimming removed 4 bases at V and 0 bases at J, with 10 bases between. Germline V lookup: CDR1 SGHTA, CDR2 FQGNSA. The CDR3 spans 15 residues. CDR3 in DNA: TGTGCCAGCAGCTATGGGGGACTTAGCAATCAGCCCCAGCATTTT. It encodes CASSYGGLSNQPQHF.

This chain joins TRBV9 and TRBJ1-2; maybe TRBD1 (5 bases). The CDR3 is 17 amino acids. The V gene's germline CDR1 is SGDLS and CDR2 YYNGEE. V lost 0 bases and J lost 5, with 20 bases in between. Here the CDR3 DNA reads TGTGCCAGCAGCGTAGGGCCTTCAGGGTTGGTGACGTATGGCTACACCTTC. Translation gives CASSVGPSGLVTYGYTF.

The chain is built from TRBV15 and TRBJ2-2; D is unresolved. Germline V lookup: CDR1 LNHNV, CDR2 YYDKDF (reference sequence). The CDR3 spans 14 residues. The V end lost 0 bases, the J end lost 2 bases, and 4 bases lay between the germline ends. CDR3 coding DNA: TGTGCCACCAGCAGAGATCTCAACACCGGGGAGCTGTTTTTT. Translated, it gives CATSRDLNTGELFF.

This CDR3 reads CASSLGTGDPGANVLTF. Here the CDR3 DNA reads TGTGCCAGCAGTTTAGGGACAGGGGACCCCGGGGCCAACGTCCTGACTTTC. The chain combines TRBV27 with TRBJ2-6; 10 positions agree with TRBD1. CDR3 size: 17 residues. Per germline, CDR1 MNHEY and CDR2 SMNVEV (reference sequence). The junction had 5 bases not matched to a gene; V was cut back by 2 bases and J by 4 bases.

This clone was counted between two and nine times. Within the sample, other DNA sequences also encode this same CDR3. The gene calls are TRBV6-1 and TRBJ1-4, with unresolved D. V was shortened by 2 bases and J by 7 bases, with 5 bases between the two germline ends. The CDR3 sequence is 12 residues long. Germline V gene lookup returns CDR1 MNHNS and CDR2 SASEGT. CDR3 sequence: CASSERGEKLFF. The CDR3 DNA follows: TGTGCCAGCAGTGAACGGGGTGAAAAACTGTTTTTT.

The J gene is TRBJ2-7, the V gene TRBV19, with 9 nucleotides matching TRBD1. This CDR3 has 12 amino acids. The V gene's germline CDR1 is LNHDA and CDR2 SQIVND (reference sequence). Trimming at V came to 8 bases and at J to 12 bases, leaving 11 bases not matched to a gene. CDR3 sequence: CASGTPGQGRYF. For the CDR3, the DNA is TGTGCCAGTGGGACCCCGGGACAGGGAAGGTACTTC. The full variable domain, rest sourced from reference TRBV19 and TRBJ2-7, is DGGITQSPKYLFRKEGQNVTLSCEQNLNHDAMYWYRQDPGQGLRLIYYSQIVNDFQKGDIAEGYSVSREKKESFPLTVTSAQKNPTAFYLCASGTPGQGRYFGPGTRLTVT.

This clone was seen a handful of times. The chain joins TRBV20-1 to TRBJ1-1; D remains ambiguous. V was trimmed by 4 bases and J by 1 base, leaving 4 bases between them. The CDR3 sequence is 11 residues long. Germline V gene lookup returns CDR1 DFQATT and CDR2 SNEGSKA (reference sequence). This CDR3 reads CSATGNTEAFF. Written as DNA, the CDR3 is TGCAGTGCTACAGGGAACACTGAAGCTTTCTTT.

V is TRBV7-2 and J is TRBJ2-4; 7 bases are a match to TRBD2. Germline CDR1 SGHTA, CDR2 FQGNSA. The CDR3 is 15 amino acids. V was clipped by 1 base and J by 5 bases; unmatched bases: 5. The CDR3 sequence is CASSLDRGSQNIQYF. CDR3 nucleotide sequence: TGTGCCAGCAGCTTAGATCGCGGGAGTCAAAACATTCAGTACTTC. Filled out from reference TRBV7-2 and TRBJ2-4, the complete variable domain reads GAGVSQSPSNKVTEKGKDVELRCDPISGHTALYWYRQSLGQGLEFLIYFQGNSAPDKSGLPSDRFSAERTGGSVSTLTIQRTQQEDSAVYLCASSLDRGSQNIQYFGAGTRLSVL.